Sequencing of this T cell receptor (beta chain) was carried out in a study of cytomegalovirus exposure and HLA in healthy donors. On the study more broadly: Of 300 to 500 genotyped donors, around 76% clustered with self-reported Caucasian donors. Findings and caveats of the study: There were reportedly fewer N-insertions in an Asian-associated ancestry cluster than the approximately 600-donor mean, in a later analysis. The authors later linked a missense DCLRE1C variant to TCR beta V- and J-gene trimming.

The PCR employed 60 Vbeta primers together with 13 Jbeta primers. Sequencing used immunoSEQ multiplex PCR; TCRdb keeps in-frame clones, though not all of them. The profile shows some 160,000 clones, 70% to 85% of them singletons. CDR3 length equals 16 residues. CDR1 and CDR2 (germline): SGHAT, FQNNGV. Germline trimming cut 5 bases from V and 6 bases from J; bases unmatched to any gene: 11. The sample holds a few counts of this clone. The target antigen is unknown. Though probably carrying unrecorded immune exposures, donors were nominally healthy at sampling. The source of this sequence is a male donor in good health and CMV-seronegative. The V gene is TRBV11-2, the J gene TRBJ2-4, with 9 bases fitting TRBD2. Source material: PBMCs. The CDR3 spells CASSQGRGGGGNIQYF. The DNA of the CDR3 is TGTGCCAGCAGCCAAGGGCGGGGGGGAGGTGGAAACATTCAGTACTTC.